This TCR beta chain was obtained from a study of OX40 agonist ivuxolimab in advanced cancers. Study in general: People in dose escalation had one of these cancers: hepatocellular carcinoma, melanoma, renal cell or head and neck cancer.

Unmatched junction bases numbered 4, after V lost 0 bases and J lost 5 bases. Germline lookup yields CDR1 SGHRS and CDR2 YFSETQ. The CDR3 length is 14 residues. Sequencing was performed with immunoSEQ multiplex PCR; in TCRdb, only in-frame clones are kept and a portion is missing. The sample yields 55,000 to 90,000 clones, 85% to 90% seen once. The chain links TRBV5-1 to TRBJ1-1, with TRBD1 matching 7 bases. This TCR derives from an adult with an advanced solid tumor such as melanoma, head and neck, liver or kidney cancer. This material consisted of CD4+ or CD8+ T cells sorted from blood, taken in a trial of the OX40 agonist ivuxolimab. CDR3 DNA: TGCGCCAGCAGCTTGGGGGCAGGGGGGACTGAAGCTTTCTTT. It yields the protein CASSLGAGGTEAFF.